The 6 T cell receptor beta chains below all came from one sample that was sequenced in a study of pediatric ulcerative colitis. Rectal tissue came from one to two pinch biopsies taken at colonoscopy. Assay: immunoSEQ multiplex PCR; the TCRdb copy retains only in-frame clones and omits some. This table has tens of thousands of clones, 80% to 90% appearing once. The sample taken for sequencing was gut tissue. These TCRs come from a boy aged 5 to 17 with mild ulcerative colitis.

This chain links TRBV19 with TRBJ1-1; tentatively, D is TRBD1 (6 bases). CDR1 LNHDA and CDR2 SQIVND come from the germline V gene (reference sequence). This CDR3 is built from 15 residues. With 6 bases removed from V and 4 bases from J, the gap between germline ends came to 18 bases. CDR3 bases: TGTGCCAGTAGGGACCTCGGGGCAGGGGCCACTGAAGCTTTCTTT. Amino acid sequence: CASRDLGAGATEAFF.

Written as DNA, the CDR3 is TGTGCCACCAGCAGGGCAGGGGCTAACTATGGCTACACCTTC. As protein: CATSRAGANYGYTF. This sequence joins TRBV15 and TRBJ1-2; D possibly corresponds to TRBD1 (6 bases). The V gene lost 3 bases and the J gene lost 0 bases, with 8 bases spanning the gap. Germline CDR1 reads LNHNV; CDR2 reads YYDKDF (reference sequence). This CDR3 has 14 residues.

The V call is TRBV19, the J call TRBJ2-1, with D maybe TRBD1 (6 bases). The germline V gene encodes CDR1 LNHDA and CDR2 SQIVND (reference sequence). V was shortened by 3 bases and J by 3 bases, with 12 bases between the two germline ends. CDR3 size: 15 residues. DNA for the CDR3: TGTGCCAGTAGTATCTCCGCCAGGGGCTACAATGAGCAGTTCTTC. Its protein product is CASSISARGYNEQFF.

The chain combines TRBV18 with TRBJ1-2; D not resolved. Germline V CDR1 and CDR2: KGHSH, LQKENI. V lost 3 bases to trimming and J lost 5 bases, with 13 bases between them. The CDR3 length is 14 residues. CDR3 residues: CASSPLASDYGYTF. In DNA, the CDR3 is TGTGCCAGCTCACCGCTTGCGTCAGATTATGGCTACACCTTC.

The V gene is TRBV5-6, the J gene TRBJ1-1; maybe TRBD1 (6 bases). Trimming took off 0 bases at V and 0 bases at J, with 9 bases between the two ends. Germline V gene data show CDR1 as SGHDT and CDR2 as YYEEEE. The CDR3 is 15 residues long. CDR3 residues: CASSLVGGLNTEAFF. In DNA, the CDR3 is TGTGCCAGCAGCTTGGTAGGGGGGCTGAACACTGAAGCTTTCTTT.

This chain uses TRBV5-6 with TRBJ2-1; the D gene is possibly TRBD1 (6 bases). CDR1 is SGHDT, CDR2 YYEEEE, per germline. CDR3 size: 16 residues. Trimming shortened V by 2 bases and J by 3 bases, and 15 bases separated the two germline ends. In nucleotides, the CDR3 is TGTGCCAGCAGCTTATACCACAGGGATCTCTACAATGAGCAGTTCTTC. Amino acid sequence: CASSLYHRDLYNEQFF.